Shown below are 17 T cell receptor beta chains from a single sample sequenced in a study of vaccination effects on CD4 cells after COVID-19. The protocol was immunoSEQ multiplex PCR, while the TCRdb copy is restricted to in-frame clones and leaves out a portion. The sample records tens of thousands of clones, around 70% being singletons. Following 10 days of culture, CD4+ T cells were isolated. As their vaccination, participants received two doses of either BNT162b2 or mRNA-1273. These receptors lack a known antigen. Sequenced here: CD4+ T cells from PBMCs cultured without peptide, sampled after COVID-19 vaccination. These receptors were taken from a human donor who received a COVID-19 vaccine.

In this sample, this clone turned up a few times. V usage is TRBV11-2 and J usage is TRBJ1-6, with 10 bases lining up with TRBD1. The CDR3 is 16 residues long. CDR1 is SGHAT and CDR2 is FQNNGV in the germline V gene. J was trimmed by 11 bases and V by 7 bases; bases with no gene match: 14. The CDR3 spells CASTDETGTGDPPLHF. Written as DNA, the CDR3 is TGTGCCAGCACTGACGAGACCGGGACAGGGGATCCACCCCTCCACTTT.

In this sample, this clone turned up once. The chain carries TRBV6-1 and TRBJ2-1, with 9 bases aligning to TRBD1. Germline CDR1 MNHNS, CDR2 SASEGT. The CDR3 spans 16 residues. J gave up 3 bases and V 4 bases, and 7 bases lay outside the gene matches. The CDR3: CASSALTGGVYNEQFF. The CDR3 nucleotides are TGTGCCAGCAGTGCCCTTACAGGGGGCGTCTACAATGAGCAGTTCTTC.

The chain combines TRBV24-1 with TRBJ2-3, with TRBD1 matching over 8 bases. CDR1 is KGHDR and CDR2 is SFDVKD in the germline V gene. Unmatched junction bases numbered 2, after V lost 0 bases and J lost 4 bases. This CDR3 comprises 15 residues. The CDR3 DNA is TGTGCCACCAGTGATTTGGGCAGGGGGCCAGATACGCAGTATTTT. Its protein product is CATSDLGRGPDTQYF.

The rearrangement links TRBV24-1 to TRBJ1-5; D unclear. In germline, CDR1 is KGHDR, CDR2 SFDVKD. V lost 3 bases and J 7 bases, leaving 15 bases between the germline ends. The CDR3 has 15 amino acids. The DNA for the CDR3 is TGTGCCACCAGTGATCCGCATCTGTCAGAGCAGCCCCAGCATTTT. This translates into CATSDPHLSEQPQHF.

V gene TRBV6-5 combines with J gene TRBJ1-5; possible D gene TRBD1, 5 bases. Germline-derived CDR1 and CDR2 are MNHEY and SVGAGI. This CDR3 is 13 amino acids long. Trimming removed 8 bases from V and 8 bases from J, with 16 bases in between. The CDR3 here is CASLLGDGEPQHF. CDR3 DNA sequence: TGTGCCAGCCTTCTAGGGGACGGCGAGCCCCAGCATTTT.

The genes are TRBV11-2 and TRBJ1-2; D perhaps matches TRBD1 (5 bases). There are 15 residues in the CDR3. Trimming removed 6 bases from V and 0 bases from J, with 14 bases in between. Germline assignment: CDR1 SGHAT and CDR2 FQNNGV. CDR3 nucleotide sequence: TGTGCCAGCAGGGTTCGACAGACCGCTAACTATGGCTACACCTTC. As protein: CASRVRQTANYGYTF.

This chain joins TRBV29-1 and TRBJ1-4; 7 bases are shared with TRBD1. The J segment lost 5 bases and the V segment lost 7 bases, leaving 7 bases of the junction unmatched. CDR1 SQVTM and CDR2 ANQGSEA come from the germline V gene. This CDR3 has 13 amino acids. CDR3 DNA sequence: TGCAGCGCCAAAGGACAGGAGAATGAAAAACTGTTTTTT. It is translated as CSAKGQENEKLFF.

The chain is built from TRBV5-1 and TRBJ2-6; D call uncertain. The germline V and J ends were trimmed by 0 bases and 2 bases, with 3 bases remaining between them. The V gene's germline CDR1 is SGHRS and CDR2 YFSETQ. CDR3 length: 14 residues. CDR3 loop: CASSLAAGANVLTF. Here the CDR3 DNA reads TGCGCCAGCAGCTTGGCCGCTGGGGCCAACGTCCTGACTTTC. Full variable domain (missing parts from reference TRBV5-1 and TRBJ2-6): KAGVTQTPRYLIKTRGQQVTLSCSPISGHRSVSWYQQTPGQGLQFLFEYFSETQRNKGNFPGRFSGRQFSNSRSEMNVSTLELGDSALYLCASSLAAGANVLTFGAGSRLTVL.

J is TRBJ1-3 and V is TRBV18; no definite D call. Germline CDR1 reads KGHSH; CDR2 reads LQKENI. This CDR3 region has 14 residues. V was trimmed by 1 base and J by 2 bases, leaving 6 bases between them. The CDR3, as DNA: TGTGCCAGCTCACCACAGGGAACTGGAAACACCATATATTTT. It encodes CASSPQGTGNTIYF.

The rearrangement uses TRBV3-1 (or the pseudogene TRBV3-2) and TRBJ1-1; no clear D gene. V dropped 4 bases and J dropped 4 bases, with 13 bases sitting between them. Germline V gives CDR1 LGHDT, CDR2 YNNKEL (reference sequence). The length of the CDR3 is 14 residues. The CDR3 here is CASSPQGGGTEAFF. DNA for the CDR3: TGTGCCAGCAGCCCCCAAGGTGGTGGCACTGAAGCTTTCTTT.

The CDR3 here is CASSKDGTYEQYV. CDR3 nucleotide sequence: TGTGCCAGCAGTAAGGACGGTACCTACGAGCAGTACGTC. This chain connects TRBV6-5 to TRBJ2-7; no reliable D call. Per germline, CDR1 MNHEY and CDR2 SVGAGI. The length of the CDR3 is 13 residues. The V and J ends lost 5 bases and 2 bases respectively, with 10 bases between them.

This clone was recorded once. The chain couples TRBV3-1 (or the pseudogene TRBV3-2) to TRBJ2-3, with D perhaps TRBD2 (6 bases). This CDR3 has 15 residues. CDR1 LGHDT and CDR2 YNNKEL come from the germline V gene (reference sequence). V was trimmed by 1 base and J by 6 bases, leaving 14 bases between them. The CDR3 reads CASSQGTMNLDTQYF. In nucleotides, the CDR3 is TGTGCCAGCAGCCAAGGGACTATGAATTTGGATACGCAGTATTTT.

This chain connects TRBV6-4 to TRBJ2-1; D perhaps matches TRBD2 (6 bases). The germline CDR1 and CDR2 sequences are MRHNA and SNTAGT. V was cut by 2 bases and J by 0 bases, with 8 bases left in between. The CDR3 totals 15 residues. The CDR3 sequence: CASSDEAGSYNEQFF. The CDR3 DNA follows: TGTGCCAGCAGTGACGAAGCGGGCTCCTACAATGAGCAGTTCTTC.

The chain combines TRBV5-1 with TRBJ1-1, with D possibly being TRBD1 (6 bases). Between the trimmed V and J ends, which lost 4 bases and 1 base, there was a span of 11 bases. CDR3 size: 14 residues. Germline V gene data show CDR1 as SGHRS and CDR2 as YFSETQ. Written as DNA, the CDR3 is TGCGCCAGCAGCGGACAGATGACGAACACTGAAGCTTTCTTT. This gives the protein CASSGQMTNTEAFF.

The chain has TRBV20-1 and TRBJ2-3; D unclear. Per the germline V gene, CDR1 is DFQATT and CDR2 is SNEGSKA (reference sequence). The ends were cut back, 5 bases at V and 5 bases at J, with 8 bases in the middle. The CDR3 has 11 amino acids. CDR3 loop: CSAAPGDTQYF. CDR3 in DNA: TGCAGTGCTGCACCCGGAGATACGCAGTATTTT.

The chain recombines TRBV3-1 (or the pseudogene TRBV3-2) with TRBJ1-6, with TRBD1 as a possible D gene (5 bases). Germline V gene lookup returns CDR1 LGHDT and CDR2 YNNKEL (reference sequence). The ends were cut back, 0 bases at V and 7 bases at J, with 13 bases in the middle. The CDR3 extends over 16 amino acids. DNA for the CDR3: TGTGCCAGCAGCCAAGATAAGGGGTTCTGGAATTCACCCCTCCACTTT. Translation: CASSQDKGFWNSPLHF.

The CDR3, as DNA: TGTGCCAGCAGTTTACGGACTAGCCTGCGCACAGATACGCAGTATTTT. This codes for CASSLRTSLRTDTQYF. This chain joins TRBV6-2 or TRBV6-3 and TRBJ2-3; 8 bases align to TRBD2. CDR3 length equals 16 residues. The germline V gene encodes CDR1 MNHEY and CDR2 SVGEGT. The V segment lost 4 bases and the J segment 1 base; nucleotides outside the gene matches: 7.